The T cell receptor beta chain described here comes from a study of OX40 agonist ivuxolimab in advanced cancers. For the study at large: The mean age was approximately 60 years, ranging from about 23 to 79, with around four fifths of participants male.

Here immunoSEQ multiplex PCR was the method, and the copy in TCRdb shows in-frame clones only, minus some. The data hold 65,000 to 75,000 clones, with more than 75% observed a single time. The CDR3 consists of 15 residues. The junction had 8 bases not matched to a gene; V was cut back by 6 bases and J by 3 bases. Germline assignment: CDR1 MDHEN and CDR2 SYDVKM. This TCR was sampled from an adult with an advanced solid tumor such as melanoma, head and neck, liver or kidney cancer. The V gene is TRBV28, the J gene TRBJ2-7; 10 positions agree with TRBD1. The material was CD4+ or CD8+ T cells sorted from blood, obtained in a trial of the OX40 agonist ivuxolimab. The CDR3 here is CASRYRDRGSYEQYF. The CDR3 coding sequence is TGTGCCAGCAGGTACCGGGACAGGGGCAGCTACGAGCAGTACTTC.